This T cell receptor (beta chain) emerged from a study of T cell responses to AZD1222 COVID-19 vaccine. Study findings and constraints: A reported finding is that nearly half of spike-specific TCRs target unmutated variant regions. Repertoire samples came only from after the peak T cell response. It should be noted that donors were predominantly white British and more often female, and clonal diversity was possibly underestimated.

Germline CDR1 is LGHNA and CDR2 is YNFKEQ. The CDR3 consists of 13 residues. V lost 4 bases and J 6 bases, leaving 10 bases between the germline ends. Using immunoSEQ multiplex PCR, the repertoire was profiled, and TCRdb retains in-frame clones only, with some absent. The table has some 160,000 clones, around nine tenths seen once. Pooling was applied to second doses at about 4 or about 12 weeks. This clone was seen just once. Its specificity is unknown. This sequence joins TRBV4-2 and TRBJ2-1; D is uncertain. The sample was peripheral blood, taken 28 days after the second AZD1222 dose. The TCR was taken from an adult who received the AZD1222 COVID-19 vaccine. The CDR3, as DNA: TGTGCCAGCAGCCCCTCGCCCTCCAATGAGCAGTTCTTC. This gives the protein CASSPSPSNEQFF.